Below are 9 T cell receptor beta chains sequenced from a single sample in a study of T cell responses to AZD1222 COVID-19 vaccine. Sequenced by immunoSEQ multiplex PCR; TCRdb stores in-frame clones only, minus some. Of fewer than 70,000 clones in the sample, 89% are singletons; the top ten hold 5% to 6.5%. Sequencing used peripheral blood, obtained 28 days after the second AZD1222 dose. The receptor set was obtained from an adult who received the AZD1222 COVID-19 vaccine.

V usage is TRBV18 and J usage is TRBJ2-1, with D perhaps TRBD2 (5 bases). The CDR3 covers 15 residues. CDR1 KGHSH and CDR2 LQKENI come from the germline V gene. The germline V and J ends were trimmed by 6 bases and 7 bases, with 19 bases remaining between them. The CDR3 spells CASSGPRVEGNEQFF. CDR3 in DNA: TGTGCCAGCTCCGGTCCGAGGGTCGAGGGTAATGAGCAGTTCTTC.

The CDR3 here is CAWSVREGVSPRIRKLFF. The CDR3 bases are TGTGCCTGGAGTGTCCGGGAGGGGGTGAGTCCCCGGATTAGAAAACTGTTTTTT. The gene calls are TRBV30 and TRBJ1-4, with a weak D call TRBD1 (6 bases). Germline CDR1 reads GTSNPN; CDR2 reads SVGIG (reference sequence). The V end was cut by 0 bases, the J end by 10 bases, with 27 bases between. The CDR3 length is 18 residues.

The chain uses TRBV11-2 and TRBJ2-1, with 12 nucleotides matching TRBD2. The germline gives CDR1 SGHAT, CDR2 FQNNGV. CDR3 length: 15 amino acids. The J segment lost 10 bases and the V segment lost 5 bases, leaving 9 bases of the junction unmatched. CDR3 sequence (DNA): TGTGCCAGCAGCATCTCGGGACTAGCGGGTCGGGAGCAGTTCTTC. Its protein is CASSISGLAGREQFF.

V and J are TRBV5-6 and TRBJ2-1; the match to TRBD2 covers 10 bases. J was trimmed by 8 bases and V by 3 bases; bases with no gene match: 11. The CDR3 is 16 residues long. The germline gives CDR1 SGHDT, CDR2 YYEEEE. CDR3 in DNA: TGTGCCAGCAGCTCACAGGTACTAGCGGGGTTTGATGAGCAGTTCTTC. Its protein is CASSSQVLAGFDEQFF.

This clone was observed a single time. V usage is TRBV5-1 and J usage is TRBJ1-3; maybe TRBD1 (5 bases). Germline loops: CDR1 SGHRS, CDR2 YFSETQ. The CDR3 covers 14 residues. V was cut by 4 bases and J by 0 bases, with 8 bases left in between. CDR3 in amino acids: CASSPGPSGNTIYF. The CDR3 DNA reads TGCGCCAGCAGCCCGGGACCCTCTGGAAACACCATATATTTT. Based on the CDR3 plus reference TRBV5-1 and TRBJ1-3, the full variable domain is KAGVTQTPRYLIKTRGQQVTLSCSPISGHRSVSWYQQTPGQGLQFLFEYFSETQRNKGNFPGRFSGRQFSNSRSEMNVSTLELGDSALYLCASSPGPSGNTIYFGEGSWLTVV.

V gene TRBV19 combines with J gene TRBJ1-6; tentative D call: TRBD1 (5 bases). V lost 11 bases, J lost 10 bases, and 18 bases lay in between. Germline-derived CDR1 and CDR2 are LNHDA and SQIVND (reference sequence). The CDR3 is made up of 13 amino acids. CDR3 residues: CAVGGAVGSPLHF. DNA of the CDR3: TGTGCCGTGGGCGGGGCTGTAGGATCACCCCTCCACTTT.

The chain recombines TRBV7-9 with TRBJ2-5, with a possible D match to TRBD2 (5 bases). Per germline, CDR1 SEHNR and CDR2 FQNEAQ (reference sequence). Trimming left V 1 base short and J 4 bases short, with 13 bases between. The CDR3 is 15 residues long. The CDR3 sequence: CASSLDASWRETQYF. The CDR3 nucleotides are TGTGCCAGCAGCTTAGATGCTAGCTGGCGAGAGACCCAGTACTTC.

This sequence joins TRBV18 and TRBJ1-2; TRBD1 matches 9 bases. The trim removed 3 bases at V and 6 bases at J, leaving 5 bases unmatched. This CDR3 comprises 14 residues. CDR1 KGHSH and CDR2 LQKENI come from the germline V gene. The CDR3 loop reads CASSPAGTGNGYTF. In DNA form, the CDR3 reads TGTGCCAGCTCACCTGCCGGGACAGGGAATGGCTACACCTTC.

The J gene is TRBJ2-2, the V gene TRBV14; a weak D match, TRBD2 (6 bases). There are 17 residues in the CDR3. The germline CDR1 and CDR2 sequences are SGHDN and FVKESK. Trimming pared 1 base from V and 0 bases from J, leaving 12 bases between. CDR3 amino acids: CASSQGGGVANTGELFF. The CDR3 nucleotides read TGTGCCAGCAGCCAAGGTGGCGGGGTTGCGAACACCGGGGAGCTGTTTTTT.